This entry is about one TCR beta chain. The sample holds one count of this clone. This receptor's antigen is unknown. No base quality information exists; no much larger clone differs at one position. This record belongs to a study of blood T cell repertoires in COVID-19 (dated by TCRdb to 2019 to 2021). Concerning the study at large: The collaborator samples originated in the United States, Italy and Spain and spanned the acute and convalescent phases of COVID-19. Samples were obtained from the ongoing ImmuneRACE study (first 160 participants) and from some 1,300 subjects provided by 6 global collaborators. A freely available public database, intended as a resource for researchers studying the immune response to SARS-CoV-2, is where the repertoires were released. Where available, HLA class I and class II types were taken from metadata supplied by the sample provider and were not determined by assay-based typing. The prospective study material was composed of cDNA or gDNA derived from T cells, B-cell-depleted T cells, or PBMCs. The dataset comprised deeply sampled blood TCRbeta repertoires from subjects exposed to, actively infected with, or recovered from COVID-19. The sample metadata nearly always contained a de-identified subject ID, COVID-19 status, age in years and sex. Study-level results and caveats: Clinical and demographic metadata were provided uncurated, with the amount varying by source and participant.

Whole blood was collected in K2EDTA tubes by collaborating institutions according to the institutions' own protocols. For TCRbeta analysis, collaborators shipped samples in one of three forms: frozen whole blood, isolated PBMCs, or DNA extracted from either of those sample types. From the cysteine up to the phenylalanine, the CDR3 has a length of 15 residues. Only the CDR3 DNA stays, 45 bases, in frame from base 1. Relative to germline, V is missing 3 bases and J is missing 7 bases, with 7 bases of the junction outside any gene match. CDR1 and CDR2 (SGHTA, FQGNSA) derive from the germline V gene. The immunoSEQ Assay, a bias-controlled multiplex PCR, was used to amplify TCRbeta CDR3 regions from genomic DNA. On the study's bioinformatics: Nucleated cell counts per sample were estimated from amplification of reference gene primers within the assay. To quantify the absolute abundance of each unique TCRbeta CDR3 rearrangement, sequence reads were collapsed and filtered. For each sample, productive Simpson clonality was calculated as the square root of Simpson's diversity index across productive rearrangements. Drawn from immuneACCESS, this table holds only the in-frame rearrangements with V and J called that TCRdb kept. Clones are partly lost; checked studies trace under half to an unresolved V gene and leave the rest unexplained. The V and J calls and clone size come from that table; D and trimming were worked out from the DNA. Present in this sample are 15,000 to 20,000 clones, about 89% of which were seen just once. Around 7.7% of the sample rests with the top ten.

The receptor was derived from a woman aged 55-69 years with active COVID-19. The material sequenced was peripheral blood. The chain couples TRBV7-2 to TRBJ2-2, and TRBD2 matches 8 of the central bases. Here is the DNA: TGTGCCAGCAGCTTTCTCGGGGGGGGCATCGGGGAGCTGTTTTTT. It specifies CASSFLGGGIGELFF.